This note documents a single TCR beta chain sequence. This specimen comes from a study of shared clonotypes between healthy human individuals. Study context: Researchers assigned three CD4 naive, three CD4 memory, two CD8 naive and one CD8 memory plate to each donor.

The germline CDR1 and CDR2 sequences are SEHNR and FQNEAQ (reference sequence). The CDR3 spans 18 residues. The germline V and J ends were trimmed by 5 bases and 2 bases, with 23 bases remaining between them. Naive CD8 isolation took CD45RO-negative cells positively selected for CCR7 and excluded terminally differentiated effector memory CD45RA+ cells. Profiled with immunoSEQ multiplex PCR; TCRdb holds only in-frame clones, not every one. In the table there are under 1 million clones, around 93% of which are singletons. The source is a man aged 30-40 years in good health. Sequencing was performed on naive CD8+ T cells sorted from blood. The chain uses TRBV7-9 and TRBJ2-3; weak D call: TRBD1 (6 bases). The CDR3 DNA sequence: TGTGCCAGCAGCGACCGAAGTGGGGGCAGGGACCACACAGATACGCAGTATTTT. Amino acids: CASSDRSGGRDHTDTQYF.